The clone carrying this T cell receptor beta chain was picked up a small number of times. Since all of the isolated RNA was reverse transcribed, expressed TCRB transcripts were what got sequenced. Sequencing was performed with immunoSEQ multiplex PCR; in TCRdb, only in-frame clones are kept and a portion is missing. The data show about 450,000 clones, with about an eighth seen just once and 0.045% to 0.05% held by the top ten. This CDR3 contains 14 residues. V gave up 3 bases and J gave up 7 bases, with 13 bases separating them. CDR1 and CDR2 (germline): SGHRS, YFSETQ. The data were obtained in a study of beta chain features in type 1 diabetes. Study details: Similarity in age, gender and cell yields was seen between patients and healthy donors.

Sorted CD4+ subsets: naive, central memory, regulatory, stem cell-like memory (CD45RO/CCR7/CD25/CD127/CD95/CD27 panel). The clonotype comes from a young woman in good health. Sequencing was done on a sample of naive CD4+ T cells from blood. The chain combines TRBV5-1 with TRBJ1-4; D not certain. CDR3 loop: CASSYIPDPEKLFF. The DNA for the CDR3 is TGCGCCAGCAGCTACATCCCGGATCCTGAAAAACTGTTTTTT.